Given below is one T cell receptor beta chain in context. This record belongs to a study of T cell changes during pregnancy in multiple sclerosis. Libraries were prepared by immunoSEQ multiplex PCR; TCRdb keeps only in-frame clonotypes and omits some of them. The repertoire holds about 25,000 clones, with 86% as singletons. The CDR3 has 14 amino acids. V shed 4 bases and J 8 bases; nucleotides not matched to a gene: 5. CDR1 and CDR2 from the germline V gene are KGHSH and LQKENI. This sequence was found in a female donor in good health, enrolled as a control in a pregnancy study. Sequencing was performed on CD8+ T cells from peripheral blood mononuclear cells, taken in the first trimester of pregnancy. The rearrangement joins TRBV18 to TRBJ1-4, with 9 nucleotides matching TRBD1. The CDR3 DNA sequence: TGTGCCAGCTCACGGACAGGGGCAGAAGAAAAACTGTTTTTT. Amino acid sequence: CASSRTGAEEKLFF.